This paragraph reports one TCR beta chain. The antigen remains unidentified. This specimen comes from a study of T cell responses to AZD1222 COVID-19 vaccine. The CDR3 consists of 14 residues. V was trimmed by 9 bases and J by 5 bases, leaving 19 bases between them. Germline values: CDR1 SNHLY, CDR2 FYNNEI. Produced via immunoSEQ multiplex PCR; TCRdb's table is partial and in-frame only. The sample lists 70,000 to 85,000 clones, 75% to 90% occurring once. Study-wide results and limits: Receipt of two AZD1222 doses was followed by a rise in Spike-specific TCR breadth and depth. Targeting of unmutated variant regions was reportedly seen in nearly half of spike-specific TCRs. At baseline, just 5 or 6 AZD1222 recipients tested seropositive. Donors were chiefly white British, with a greater number of females, and clonal diversity was perhaps underestimated.

The chain couples TRBV2 to TRBJ2-5; possibly TRBD2 for D (6 bases). The sample consisted of peripheral blood, taken on day 0 of AZD1222 vaccination. This sequence originates from an adult in good health. CDR3 bases: TGTGCCAGTCAGACAGATTCGGGGAGGGAGACCCAGTACTTC. Protein product: CASQTDSGRETQYF.